This T cell receptor beta chain was sequenced in a study of blood T cell repertoires in COVID-19. Produced via immunoSEQ multiplex PCR; TCRdb's table is partial and in-frame only. The sample includes approximately 380,000 clones, 88% of them seen just once. Participants were aged about 18 to 89 years from around 25 US areas. Categorization into cohorts depended on clinical history that participants reported. In Cohort 3, a recovered donor had either two negative PCRs, clearance, or symptom resolution. CDR1 is SGDLS, CDR2 YYNGEE, per germline. Trimming removed 4 bases at V and 5 bases at J, with 10 bases between. The CDR3 covers 14 residues.

The rearrangement joins TRBV9 to TRBJ1-6; D is uncertain. The receptor comes from a young woman who had recovered from COVID-19. Material for sequencing was PBMCs or T cells enriched from blood (not recorded which). This CDR3 is CASSPTVNNSPLHF. The DNA of the CDR3 is TGTGCCAGCAGCCCTACAGTAAATAATTCACCCCTCCACTTT.